The present TCR beta chain was sequenced within a study of beta chain features in type 1 diabetes. As every portion of the isolated RNA was reverse transcribed, the sequencing read expressed TCRB transcripts. Measured with immunoSEQ multiplex PCR; TCRdb has only the in-frame clones, and not every one. Counted here are about 240,000 clones, around 14% occurring once; the ten biggest clones make up 0.015% to 0.02%. The CDR3 is made up of 15 amino acids. Germline values: CDR1 MRHNA, CDR2 SNTAGT. Trimming left V 4 bases short and J 8 bases short, with 20 bases between. This clone was recorded a few times. Its antigen is currently unknown. General study points: Moderate but significant shortening of TCRB CDR3s was recorded in all four CD4+ subsets from Type 1 diabetes patients. Individuals with type 1 diabetes displayed fewer insertions and more deletions at VDJ junctions.

Sequencing input: naive CD4+ T cells from blood. The rearrangement joins TRBV6-4 to TRBJ1-1; TRBD1 might be the D (5 bases). This clonotype was sampled from a man aged 25-45 years with type 1 diabetes. The DNA for the CDR3 is TGTGCCAGCAGTGGGACGGAGGGCAGGGTAGGGGAAGCTTTCTTT. Translating it yields CASSGTEGRVGEAFF.